These 4 T cell receptor beta chains share one sample of origin, sequenced in a study of T cell responses to AZD1222 COVID-19 vaccine. Some clones are missing from TCRdb's copy, which holds only in-frame ones; the method was immunoSEQ multiplex PCR. The table shows roughly 150,000 clones, with 80% to 90% occurring only once. The material sequenced was peripheral blood, taken on day 0 of AZD1222 vaccination. The source is an adult in good health.

The chain has TRBV10-3 and TRBJ1-1; TRBD1 is a possible D gene (6 bases). The germline CDR1 and CDR2 sequences are ENHRY and SYGVKD. The CDR3 sequence is 13 residues long. V lost 7 bases and J lost 7, with 16 bases in between. This CDR3 reads CAITVGGWDEAFF. The CDR3 coding sequence is TGTGCCATCACTGTCGGGGGCTGGGATGAAGCTTTCTTT.

V and J are TRBV21-1 and TRBJ2-7; the table's D call of TRBD1 was not tested on the DNA. TRBV21-1 has pseudogene status. CDR3 length: 12 residues. The CDR3 sequence: CASSPGQREQYV. In nucleotides, the CDR3 is TGTGCCAGCAGCCCGGGACAGAGGGAGCAGTACGTC.

This chain links TRBV5-1 with TRBJ2-5, with D perhaps matching TRBD1 (6 bases). From germline, CDR1 is SGHRS and CDR2 YFSETQ. Deletions cut 0 bases from V and 1 base from J, with 10 bases between. The CDR3 runs 15 residues. CDR3 in amino acids: CASSLEGHFQETQYF. The CDR3 DNA is TGCGCCAGCAGCTTGGAGGGACACTTCCAAGAGACCCAGTACTTC.

This chain uses TRBV6-4 with TRBJ2-3; 9 nucleotides line up with TRBD2. Unmatched junction bases numbered 19, after V lost 8 bases and J lost 1 base. This CDR3 is built from 19 residues. Germline V gene lookup returns CDR1 MRHNA and CDR2 SNTAGT. CDR3 region: CASPFRLAALTCGTDTQYF. CDR3 nucleotide sequence: TGTGCCAGCCCTTTTCGACTAGCGGCCCTTACATGTGGCACAGATACGCAGTATTTT.